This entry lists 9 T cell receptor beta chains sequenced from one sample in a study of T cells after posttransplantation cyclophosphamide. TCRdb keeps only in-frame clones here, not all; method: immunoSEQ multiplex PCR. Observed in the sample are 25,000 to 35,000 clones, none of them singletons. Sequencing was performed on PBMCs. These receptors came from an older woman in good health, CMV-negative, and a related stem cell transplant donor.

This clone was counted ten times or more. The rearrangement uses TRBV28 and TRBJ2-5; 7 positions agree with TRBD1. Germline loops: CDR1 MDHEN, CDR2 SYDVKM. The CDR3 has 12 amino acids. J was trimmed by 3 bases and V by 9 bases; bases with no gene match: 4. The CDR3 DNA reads TGTGCCAGAGCAACAGGGGAAGAGACCCAGTACTTC. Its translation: CARATGEETQYF.

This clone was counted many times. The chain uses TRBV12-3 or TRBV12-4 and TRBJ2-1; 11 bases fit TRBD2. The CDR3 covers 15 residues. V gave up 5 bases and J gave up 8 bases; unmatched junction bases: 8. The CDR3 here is CASSLTSGGSHEQFF. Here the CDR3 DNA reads TGTGCCAGCAGTCTTACTAGCGGGGGCTCTCATGAGCAGTTCTTC.

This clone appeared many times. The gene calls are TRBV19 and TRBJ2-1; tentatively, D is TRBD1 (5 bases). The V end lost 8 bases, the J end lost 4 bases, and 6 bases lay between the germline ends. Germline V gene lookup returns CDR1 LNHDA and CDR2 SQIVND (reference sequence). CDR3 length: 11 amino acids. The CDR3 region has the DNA TGTGCCAGTGGACAATACAATGAGCAGTTCTTC. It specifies CASGQYNEQFF. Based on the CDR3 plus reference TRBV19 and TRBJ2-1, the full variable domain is DGGITQSPKYLFRKEGQNVTLSCEQNLNHDAMYWYRQDPGQGLRLIYYSQIVNDFQKGDIAEGYSVSREKKESFPLTVTSAQKNPTAFYLCASGQYNEQFFGPGTRLTVL.

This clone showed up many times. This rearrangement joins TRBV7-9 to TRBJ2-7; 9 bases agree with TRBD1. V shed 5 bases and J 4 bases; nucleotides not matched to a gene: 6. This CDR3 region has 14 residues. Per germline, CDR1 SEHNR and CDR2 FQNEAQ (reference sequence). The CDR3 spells CASSLGQGWYEQYF. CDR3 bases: TGTGCCAGCAGCCTGGGACAGGGTTGGTACGAGCAGTACTTC. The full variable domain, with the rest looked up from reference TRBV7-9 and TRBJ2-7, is DTGVSQNPRHKITKRGQNVTFRCDPISEHNRLYWYRQTLGQGPEFLTYFQNEAQLEKSRLLSDRFSAERPKGSFSTLEIQRTEQGDSAMYLCASSLGQGWYEQYFGPGTRLTVT.

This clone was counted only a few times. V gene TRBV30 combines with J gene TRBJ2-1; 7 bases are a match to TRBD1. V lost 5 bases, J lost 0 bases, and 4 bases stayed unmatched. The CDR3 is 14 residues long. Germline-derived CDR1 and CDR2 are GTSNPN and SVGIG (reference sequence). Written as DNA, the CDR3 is TGTGCCTGGGACAGGGCCCCCTCCTACAATGAGCAGTTCTTC. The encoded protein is CAWDRAPSYNEQFF.

The CDR3 region is CASSFLAGSTDTQYF. DNA for the CDR3: TGCGCCAGCAGCTTTCTAGCGGGAAGCACAGATACGCAGTATTTT. This sequence joins TRBV5-1 and TRBJ2-3, with 9 bases matching TRBD2. The CDR3 consists of 15 residues. CDR1 is SGHRS, CDR2 YFSETQ, per germline. J gave up 0 bases and V 2 bases, and 1 base lay outside the gene matches.

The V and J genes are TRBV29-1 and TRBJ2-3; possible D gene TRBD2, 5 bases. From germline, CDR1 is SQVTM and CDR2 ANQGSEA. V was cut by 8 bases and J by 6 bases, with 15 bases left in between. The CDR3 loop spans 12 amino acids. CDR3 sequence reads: CSLSEEGDTQYF. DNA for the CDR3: TGCAGCCTTAGCGAAGAAGGGGATACGCAGTATTTT.

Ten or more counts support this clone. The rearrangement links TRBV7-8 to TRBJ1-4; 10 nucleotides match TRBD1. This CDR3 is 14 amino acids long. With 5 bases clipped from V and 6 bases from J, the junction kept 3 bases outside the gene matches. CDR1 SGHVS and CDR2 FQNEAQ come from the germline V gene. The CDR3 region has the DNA TGTGCCAGCAGCCCGGACAGGGGGGATGAAAAACTGTTTTTT. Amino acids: CASSPDRGDEKLFF.

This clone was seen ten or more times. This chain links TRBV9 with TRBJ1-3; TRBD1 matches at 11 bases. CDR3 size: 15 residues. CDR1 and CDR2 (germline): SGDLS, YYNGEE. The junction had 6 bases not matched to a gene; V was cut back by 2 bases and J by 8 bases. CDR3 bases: TGTGCCAGCAGCGTCGGACAGGGGGCGCGGGACACCATATATTTT. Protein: CASSVGQGARDTIYF.